This TCR beta chain emerged from a study of blood T cell repertoires in COVID-19. Study background: The samples span acute and convalescent COVID-19 from the United States, Italy and Spain. T cells, B-cell-depleted T cells, or PBMCs provided the cDNA or gDNA that served as material.

The V gene end was trimmed by 0 bases and the J gene end by 4 bases; junction bases not matched to a gene: 4. Per the germline V gene, CDR1 is GTSNPN and CDR2 is SVGIG (reference sequence). The CDR3 is made up of 14 amino acids. Original handling: Cell counts per sample came from amplifying reference gene primers. Sequencing was performed with immunoSEQ multiplex PCR; in TCRdb, only in-frame clones are kept and a portion is missing. V and J calls plus clone size are reproduced from that table; the DNA served to infer D and trimming. Counted here are roughly 74,000 clones, 70% to 90% occurring once; the ten biggest clones make up roughly 2.5%. This clone was seen once.

The TCR was taken from a man in his 70s with active or convalescent COVID-19. The sample comprised peripheral blood. This sequence joins TRBV30 and TRBJ1-2; 8 bases match TRBD1. The CDR3 bases are TGTGCCTGGAGTGTCCCCGGGACAGGCTATGGCTACACCTTC. The encoded protein is CAWSVPGTGYGYTF.